This T cell receptor (beta chain) comes out of a study of shared clonotypes between healthy human individuals (dated by TCRdb to the early 2020s). For the study in its entirety: Three men and a couple of women, aged 18 to 49 years, made up the cohort. Per donor, three plates each were used for CD4 naive and CD4 memory, two for CD8 naive, and one for CD8 memory. To increase sequencing depth and limit assay-specific biases, different laboratories used diverse techniques to prepare libraries and sequence TCR repertoires. Blood TCR repertoires of four to six healthy adults were deeply sequenced to estimate repertoire size and the extent of clonotype sharing between individuals. Each donor's leukapheresis produced roughly between about 0.8 and 8.9 billion PBMCs. What the research found in general, with its limitations: Because the study included only a small number of donors, the genetic and exposure-history diversity represented was limited. Larger estimated clonotype richness was generally found for naive subsets than for memory subsets. Roughly 5% of naive CD4, 3.5% of naive CD8, around 2.3% of memory CD4, and around 0.42% of memory CD8 clonotypes were shared across a few donors. Pairwise subsampling indicated that sequencing depth was expected to affect the degree of clonotype sharing among donors. Only blood was sampled, and tissue TCR repertoires likely differ from those in blood. Rarefaction of sorted-subset datasets indicated incomplete sequencing despite the large sequencing depth. Compared with non-shared clonotypes, the clonotypes found in all four sorted-subset donors had higher generation probabilities.

For this clone: It lacks a known antigen. No much larger clone exists at a distance of one base, and base qualities are not known. This CDR3 is also generated by other DNA sequences in the sample.

From the germline V gene (reference sequence), CDR1 is LNHDA and CDR2 is SQIVND. V lost 3 bases and J lost 5 bases; the stretch between them is 7 bases long. From its cysteine to its phenylalanine, the CDR3 spans 13 amino acids. Only the CDR3 DNA is retained, 39 bases long and in frame from the first base. For the CD8 naive samples, CD45RO-negative cells were positively selected for CCR7, yielding a CD45RA+CCR7+ population from which TemRA cells were excluded. Donors were healthy HIV-negative adults with no recently reported acute infections or vaccinations. Every donor was a Caucasian adult residing in Nashville, Tennessee, USA. After blood collection by leukapheresis, PBMCs were isolated using Ficoll-Histopaque density gradient centrifugation and then cryopreserved in the vapor phase of liquid nitrogen. Analytical flow cytometry was used to check the purity and quantity of each magnetically sorted T cell population. Each sorted fraction had its genomic DNA isolated and then quantified by UV absorbance on a Nanodrop 2000c.

Using the deep immunoSEQ assay, TCR CDR3 regions were amplified from genomic DNA by multiplex PCR. For each cell subset, the extracted genomic DNA was distributed evenly across all wells of several immunoSEQ 96-well plates, and each plate served as one replicate. Each replicate PCR for sorted subsets received roughly 200 ng genomic DNA, equal to about 30,000 T cell genomes. Purified libraries were measured with a Qubit 3.0 fluorometer, size-checked on a Bioanalyzer 2100, and measured again with the KAPA Library Quantification kit. A separate single-read 150-cycle Illumina NextSeq 550 flow cell was used to sequence each immunoSEQ 96-well plate. The study's processing was this. The immunoSEQ output contained only junctional sequences without quality scores, so filtering could not match that applied to full-length reads. Sequences were annotated with PyIR, a Python wrapper for IgBLAST v1.9, and V/J genes and CDR3 were assigned using IMGT germline references. Reads with weak V/J assignments (E-value above 1e-6), missing CDR3, stop codons, out-of-frame junctions, or ambiguous translated residues were removed. A V3J clonotype was defined by an identical inferred V gene, J gene, and CDR3 amino acid sequence. Percentage overlap between repertoires was calculated by dividing the number of shared unique clonotypes by the size of the smaller repertoire. Richness of each repertoire was evaluated using RTK rarefaction, the Chao1 estimator, and Recon v2.1 estimates of unobserved clonotypes. For all TCRbeta clonotypes obtained by the gDNA method from a handful of donors, generation probabilities were computed with OLGA. Here the immuneACCESS table is served through TCRdb, limited to in-frame sequences with V and J called. Missing clones are a known gap in these copies; in checked studies unresolved V genes cover under half, and the rest lacks a known reason. That table is the source of V, J and clone size, and D and trimming were worked out from the DNA. Recorded for this sample are some 1,900,000 clones; about 95% of them occurred a single time. The ten largest clones add up to less than 1.5% of the sample.

The receptor was isolated from a man between 18 and 35 years old in good health. The rearranged chain carries TRBV19 and TRBJ2-2, and TRBD2 may be the D gene, going by 5 matching bases. Sample: naive CD8+ T cells sorted from blood. Per the publication, the cell subset or site label means: CD45RA+CCR7+. In nucleotide form, the sequence is TGTGCCAGTAGTATGGGCGGGACCGGGGAGCTGTTTTTT. This gives the protein CASSMGGTGELFF. When the CDR3 is completed using the reference TRBV19 and TRBJ2-2 genes on either side, the full variable domain is DGGITQSPKYLFRKEGQNVTLSCEQNLNHDAMYWYRQDPGQGLRLIYYSQIVNDFQKGDIAEGYSVSREKKESFPLTVTSAQKNPTAFYLCASSMGGTGELFFGEGSRLTVL.